These 2 T cell receptor beta chains originate from one sample sequenced in a study of regulatory T cells in long-lasting Graves disease. Assembly of TCR beta libraries relied on iRepertoire HTBI primers together with Arm-PCR of CDR3 regions. TCRdb fed the multiplex PCR reads into MiXCR, producing one record per CDR3 protein. The sample has about 350,000 distinct CDR3 sequences, 15% to 20% seen once. The time point denotes: newly diagnosed GD, antithyroid drugs for less than 3 months. Scientists built the TCR library using RNA that was extracted from PBMCs. These records were also assigned to another study, of T cells in Graves' hyperthyroidism and ophthalmopathy.

This specimen consisted of peripheral blood mononuclear cells (PBMCs), obtained at new diagnosis, from a patient treated with antithyroid drugs. The receptors come from a woman in her late teens or twenties with Graves disease.

The sample holds many counts of this clonotype. The rearrangement links TRBV4-1 to TRBJ1-6, with TRBD1 as a possible D gene (5 bases). The germline V gene encodes CDR1 MGHRA and CDR2 YSYEKL. Deletions cut 0 bases from V and 9 bases from J, with 12 bases between. The CDR3 loop spans 15 amino acids. The CDR3 is CASSQERAGLSPLHF. The CDR3, as DNA: TGCGCCAGCAGCCAAGAACGGGCAGGGCTTTCACCCCTCCACTTT.

This clonotype came up many times. The rearrangement uses TRBV5-1 and TRBJ1-3; TRBD1 agrees at 10 bases. Per germline, CDR1 SGHRS and CDR2 YFSETQ. The CDR3 runs to 15 residues. Unmatched junction bases numbered 4, after V lost 5 bases and J lost 2 bases. DNA of the CDR3: TGCGCCAGCAGGGACAGGGGGGATGCTGGAAACACCATATATTTT. Encoded protein: CASRDRGDAGNTIYF.